Below, 17 T cell receptor beta chains from the same sample are listed, as sequenced in a study of vaccination and CD4 T cells after COVID-19. Documented treatment: approximately 9-day PBMC culture with coronavirus spike peptide pools or control peptides (ViraFEST assay). Oncomine TCR Beta short-read sequencing was applied to DNA from cultured CD4+ T cells. In TCRdb, the PCR reads were re-called with MiXCR into one record per CDR3 protein. Among under 7,000 distinct CDR3 sequences listed, less than 20% were seen once. For these receptors, no antigen is known. Sequences were obtained from CD4+ T cells from blood, cultured in vitro. These receptor sequences come from a human donor who had recovered from COVID-19.

V and J are TRBV28 and TRBJ1-1; maybe TRBD1 (6 bases). The V and J ends lost 6 bases and 8 bases respectively, with 16 bases between them. The CDR3 extends over 13 amino acids. Per the germline V gene, CDR1 is MDHEN and CDR2 is SYDVKM. CDR3 in amino acids: CASRKAAGEEAFF. CDR3 in DNA: TGTGCCAGCAGAAAAGCCGCAGGGGAGGAAGCTTTCTTT. The whole variable domain, filled in from reference TRBV28 and TRBJ1-1, reads DVKVTQSSRYLVKRTGEKVFLECVQDMDHENMFWYRQDPGLGLRLIYFSYDVKMKEKGDIPEGYSVSREKKERFSLILESASTNQTSMYLCASRKAAGEEAFFGQGTRLTVV.

By proportion, this clonotype is medium-sized. The chain links TRBV11-2 to TRBJ1-5; TRBD1 matches 7 bases. This CDR3 contains 15 residues. Germline CDR1 and CDR2: SGHAT and FQNNGV. V dropped 1 base and J dropped 4; count of bases not matched to a gene: 4. The CDR3 sequence: CASSLGVQGNQPQHF. The DNA for the CDR3 is TGTGCCAGCAGCTTAGGAGTACAGGGGAATCAGCCCCAGCATTTT.

This clonotype showed up just a few times. This chain uses TRBV11-3 with TRBJ2-3; 7 bases match TRBD2. CDR1 SGHNT and CDR2 YENEEA come from the germline V gene. V lost 0 bases and J lost 6; bases outside the gene matches: 3. CDR3 length: 14 residues. CDR3 DNA sequence: TGTGCCAGCAGCTTAGATCGGCGGGAGGATACGCAGTATTTT. Its translation: CASSLDRREDTQYF.

The chain employs TRBV27 and TRBJ2-5; D is perhaps TRBD1 or TRBD2 (7 bases each). Germline V gene data show CDR1 as MNHEY and CDR2 as SMNVEV (reference sequence). Between the trimmed V and J ends, which lost 4 bases and 5 bases, there was a span of 20 bases. CDR3 length: 16 amino acids. CDR3: CASSSRGGGYRETQYF. The CDR3 DNA reads as TGTGCCAGCAGTTCTCGGGGAGGGGGCTATCGGGAGACCCAGTACTTC.

This chain connects TRBV5-1 to TRBJ2-1; 12 bases align to TRBD2. CDR3 length equals 17 residues. Germline CDR1 reads SGHRS; CDR2 reads YFSETQ. The ends lost 0 bases at V and 6 bases at J; junction bases unmatched: 7. The CDR3 protein is CASSLELAGGPGNEQFF. CDR3 nucleotide sequence: TGCGCCAGCAGCTTGGAGCTAGCGGGGGGGCCCGGCAATGAGCAGTTCTTC.

This clonotype is classed as medium-sized. The chain links TRBV27 to TRBJ2-5; 8 nucleotides match TRBD2. Unmatched junction bases numbered 12, after V lost 3 bases and J lost 6 bases. Germline V CDR1 and CDR2: MNHEY, SMNVEV (reference sequence). This CDR3 contains 16 residues. CDR3 region: CASSFGGGGPRKTQYF. The CDR3, as DNA: TGTGCCAGCAGTTTTGGTGGCGGGGGGCCCCGGAAGACCCAGTACTTC.

This clonotype was seen a few times. CDR3 protein: CASSLLGREPQHF. Here the CDR3 DNA reads TGTGCCAGCAGTTTGCTGGGACGGGAACCCCAGCATTTT. The chain uses TRBV12-3 or TRBV12-4 and TRBJ1-5, with a possible D match to TRBD1 (5 bases). V shed 3 bases and J shed 10 bases, with 13 bases lying between them. This CDR3 is built from 13 residues.

This chain connects TRBV27 to TRBJ2-2; perhaps TRBD1 as D (6 bases). This CDR3 is 16 amino acids long. Germline CDR1 MNHEY, CDR2 SMNVEV (reference sequence). With 6 bases removed from V and 0 bases from J, the gap between germline ends came to 14 bases. The CDR3 region is CASRPTGTPNTGELFF. DNA for the CDR3: TGTGCCAGCAGGCCTACCGGGACACCGAACACCGGGGAGCTGTTTTTT.

This clonotype is deemed medium-sized. The CDR3 nucleotides are TGTGCCAGCAGTGAAGCCGATATGCCCCAGCATTTT. This encodes CASSEADMPQHF. V usage is TRBV6-1 and J usage is TRBJ1-5; no firm D call. The CDR3 contains 12 residues. From germline, CDR1 is MNHNS and CDR2 SASEGT. V was trimmed by 0 bases and J by 9 bases, leaving 6 bases between them.

The rearrangement uses TRBV7-9 and TRBJ1-1; 8 bases line up with TRBD1. Germline assignment: CDR1 SEHNR and CDR2 FQNEAQ (reference sequence). The length of the CDR3 is 16 residues. Trimming cost V 3 bases and J 1 base; bases outside gene matches: 7. CDR3 in amino acids: CASSLGQGAPNTEAFF. As DNA, the CDR3 is TGTGCCAGCAGCTTGGGGCAGGGGGCGCCGAACACTGAAGCTTTCTTT.

The gene calls are TRBV5-1 and TRBJ2-5, with 7 bases fitting TRBD2. The CDR3 is 14 residues long. Germline values: CDR1 SGHRS, CDR2 YFSETQ. After removal of 0 bases from V and 1 base from J, the junction contained 0 bases not matched to a gene. CDR3 DNA: TGCGCCAGCAGCTTGGGCGGGGGCCAAGAGACCCAGTACTTC. It codes for CASSLGGGQETQYF.

V usage is TRBV5-1 and J usage is TRBJ2-1, with 13 bases lining up with TRBD2. Germline-derived CDR1 and CDR2 are SGHRS and YFSETQ. The CDR3 contains 15 residues. The junction had 3 bases not matched to a gene; V was cut back by 5 bases and J by 4 bases. CDR3 in amino acids: CASRRTSGGYNEQFF. CDR3 in DNA: TGCGCCAGCAGGCGGACTAGCGGGGGTTACAATGAGCAGTTCTTC.

The chain couples TRBV7-2 to TRBJ1-3; D is uncertain. V was clipped by 7 bases and J by 7 bases, with 14 bases between them. The CDR3 loop spans 13 amino acids. In germline, CDR1 is SGHTA, CDR2 FQGNSA. The CDR3 sequence: CASTSGLSNTIYF. The CDR3 DNA follows: TGTGCCAGCACCTCTGGCCTAAGCAACACCATATATTTT.

V gene TRBV12-3 or TRBV12-4 combines with J gene TRBJ1-4; D might be TRBD1 (5 bases). The CDR3 sequence is 15 residues long. Trimming removed 2 bases at V and 4 bases at J, with 11 bases between. CDR3 residues: CASSLSSGGNEKLFF. In nucleotides, the CDR3 is TGTGCCAGCAGTTTAAGCTCGGGGGGTAATGAAAAACTGTTTTTT.

V is TRBV7-2 and J is TRBJ2-5, with D possibly being TRBD1 or TRBD2 (7 bases each). CDR3 length: 18 amino acids. The ends were cut back, 4 bases at V and 5 bases at J, with 26 bases in the middle. Germline CDR1 and CDR2: SGHTA and FQGNSA. CDR3 residues: CASSSGGLRQFLGETQYF. Written as DNA, the CDR3 is TGTGCCAGCAGCTCAGGGGGACTAAGGCAATTTCTGGGGGAGACCCAGTACTTC. Full variable domain (outside the CDR3, taken from reference TRBV7-2 and TRBJ2-5): GAGVSQSPSNKVTEKGKDVELRCDPISGHTALYWYRQSLGQGLEFLIYFQGNSAPDKSGLPSDRFSAERTGGSVSTLTIQRTQQEDSAVYLCASSSGGLRQFLGETQYFGPGTRLLVL.

Comments on this clonotype: Because the CDR3's place on the DNA is in doubt, the DNA is left out and the CDR3 is given as listed by TCRdb. The gene calls are TRBV5-4 and TRBJ2-2; the table's TRBD1 call for D was not verified on the DNA. The CDR3 is 15 residues long, ends included. The V gene's germline CDR1 is SGHNT and CDR2 YYREEE (reference sequence). The CDR3 sequence: CASSFSGPGTGELFF.

This chain uses TRBV25-1 with TRBJ1-3; D gene ambiguous. Trimming left V 0 bases short and J 4 bases short, with 16 bases between. CDR1 and CDR2 from the germline V gene are MGHDK and SYGVNS. The CDR3 totals 17 residues. The CDR3 nucleotides are TGTGCCAGCAGTGAATATATACCGGGCTTCCCCGGAAACACCATATATTTT. This translates into CASSEYIPGFPGNTIYF. Together with reference TRBV25-1 and TRBJ1-3, the CDR3 gives the full variable domain: EADIYQTPRYLVIGTGKKITLECSQTMGHDKMYWYQQDPGMELHLIHYSYGVNSTEKGDLSSESTVSRIRTEHFPLTLESARPSHTSQYLCASSEYIPGFPGNTIYFGEGSWLTVV.